The entry below describes one T cell receptor beta chain. The data were obtained in a study of blood T cell repertoires in COVID-19. The germline V and J ends were trimmed by 0 bases and 2 bases, with 11 bases remaining between them. The CDR3 length is 16 residues. The germline CDR1 and CDR2 sequences are MNHNS and SASEGT. The Seattle site enrolled patients during active infection and followed them longitudinally. Sequenced by immunoSEQ multiplex PCR; TCRdb stores in-frame clones only, minus some. The table shows about 480,000 clones, with 75% to 90% occurring only once. This TCR was sampled from a man younger than 35 with COVID-19, enrolled during active disease. The V and J genes are TRBV6-1 and TRBJ1-3, with D possibly TRBD1 on 6 matching bases. Sequenced input: peripheral blood. The CDR3, as DNA: TGTGCCAGCAGTGAAGCGCTTCCAGGGGCTGGAAACACCATATATTTT. Residues: CASSEALPGAGNTIYF.